Detailed here is one T cell receptor beta chain. Its target is not known. The data derive from a study of T cells in Graves' hyperthyroidism and ophthalmopathy. RNA transcripts gave rise to amplified TCR beta CDR3 regions. Carried out on the TCR CDR3, a first-round RT-PCR used the HTBI primer set. Via MiXCR, TCRdb re-called the multiplex PCR reads, giving one row per CDR3 protein. The sample records around 620,000 distinct CDR3 sequences, about half being singletons. Study results and limitations: Ophthalmopathy got predicted by the model a median about six months before its onset.

The receptor was isolated from an adult woman with Graves' disease, either hyperthyroidism or ophthalmopathy (not recorded which). Sequencing was done on a sample of peripheral blood or thyroid tissue (not recorded which).

CDR3 region: CSVEGAGGDYGYTF. The DNA of the CDR3 is TGCAGCGTTGAAGGGGCAGGTGGGGACTATGGCTACACCTTC. The genes are TRBV29-1 and TRBJ1-2; D unclear. In germline, CDR1 is SQVTM, CDR2 ANQGSEA. The CDR3 is 14 amino acids. V was cut by 1 base and J by 3 bases, with 12 bases left in between.